This record concerns one T cell receptor beta chain sequence. Its target is not known. The data are from a study of shared clonotypes between healthy human individuals. Study-level findings and limits: It was the non-shared clonotypes that had lower generation probabilities than clonotypes shared by all four donors.

Naive CD45RA+ and memory CD45RA-negative subsets were split from CD4+ cells. CDR1 is SGDLS and CDR2 is YYNGEE in the germline V gene. The V end was cut by 1 base, the J end by 6 bases, with 14 bases between. The length of the CDR3 is 15 residues. The authors split each subset's genomic DNA evenly across several immunoSEQ plates. Using about 0.2 ug DNA, approximately 30,000 T cell genomes, the sorted-subset replicate PCRs were run. Sequencing was performed with immunoSEQ multiplex PCR; in TCRdb, only in-frame clones are kept and a portion is missing. The sample includes some 2,500,000 clones, 90% to 95% of them seen just once.

The sequencing sample was made of naive CD4+ T cells from PBMCs. Documented subset: CD45RA+ positively selected. The gene calls are TRBV9 and TRBJ2-1; D is uncertain. This TCR derives from a man between 18 and 35 years old in good health. Some clones in this sample may be carry-over from other donors' samples. The CDR3 DNA sequence: TGTGCCAGCAGCGTAAACGTGGGTATCTCCAATGAGCAGTTCTTC. This translates into CASSVNVGISNEQFF.